This T cell receptor beta chain originates from a study of type 1 and type 2 diabetes patients. Study information: From PBMCs, CD4+ and CD8+ T cells were isolated by magnetic microbeads.

This clonotype was recorded only once. Its antigen is as yet unknown. No donor had another autoimmune disease or recent infection within four weeks. V lost 3 bases to trimming and J lost 7 bases, with 12 bases between them. CDR1 and CDR2 (germline): LNHDA, SQIVND (reference sequence). The CDR3 has 14 amino acids. The PCR template was genomic DNA. Multiplex PCR with 30 forward and 13 reverse primers amplified the TCR beta CDR3. TCRdb re-analysed the multiplex PCR reads in MiXCR, keeping a single row per CDR3 protein. This sample carries about 250,000 distinct CDR3 sequences, around 50% of them seen once, and the ten largest clones take around 13%. Study-level findings and limits: A median of one highly-expanded CD4+ clone, covering under 4% of reads, occurred in type 2 diabetes. Age and gender were not matched between study groups.

The TCR originated in a man younger than 35 with type 2 diabetes. The chain joins TRBV19 to TRBJ2-2; D gene uncertain. The sample consisted of peripheral blood mononuclear cells (PBMCs). CDR3 sequence (DNA): TGTGCCAGTAGTATTTGGGGTCTGGACGGGGAGCTGTTTTTT. Encoded protein: CASSIWGLDGELFF.